The present T cell receptor (beta chain) was sequenced within a study of T cells in Graves' hyperthyroidism and ophthalmopathy. Study context: Prior to any treatment, at the point of initial diagnosis, peripheral blood was collected. Study-level results: Blood also held most thyroid clonotypes expanded beyond 0.001.

Amplified regions were TCR beta CDR3 sequences from RNA transcripts. The study used the HTBI primer set for a first-round RT-PCR of the TCR CDR3. One entry per CDR3 protein, called by TCRdb with MiXCR from the multiplex PCR reads. The sample consists of about 760,000 distinct CDR3 sequences, 30% to 40% of them appearing once. In regard to this clonotype: Its antigen is as yet unknown.

Thyroid ultrasound, orbital computed tomography, clinical symptoms, and serum thyroxine and TRAb underpinned diagnoses. Trimming removed 1 base from V and 6 bases from J, with 13 bases in between. CDR1 and CDR2 from the germline V gene are SEHNR and FQNEAQ (reference sequence). The CDR3 runs to 15 residues. The chain uses TRBV7-9 and TRBJ2-1; perhaps TRBD1 as D (6 bases). The clonotype was recovered from a woman aged 40 to 50 with Graves' hyperthyroidism. Sequences were obtained from blood. The CDR3 here is CASSLDTGHANEQFF. The CDR3 DNA reads as TGTGCCAGCAGCTTAGATACAGGGCACGCCAATGAGCAGTTCTTC.